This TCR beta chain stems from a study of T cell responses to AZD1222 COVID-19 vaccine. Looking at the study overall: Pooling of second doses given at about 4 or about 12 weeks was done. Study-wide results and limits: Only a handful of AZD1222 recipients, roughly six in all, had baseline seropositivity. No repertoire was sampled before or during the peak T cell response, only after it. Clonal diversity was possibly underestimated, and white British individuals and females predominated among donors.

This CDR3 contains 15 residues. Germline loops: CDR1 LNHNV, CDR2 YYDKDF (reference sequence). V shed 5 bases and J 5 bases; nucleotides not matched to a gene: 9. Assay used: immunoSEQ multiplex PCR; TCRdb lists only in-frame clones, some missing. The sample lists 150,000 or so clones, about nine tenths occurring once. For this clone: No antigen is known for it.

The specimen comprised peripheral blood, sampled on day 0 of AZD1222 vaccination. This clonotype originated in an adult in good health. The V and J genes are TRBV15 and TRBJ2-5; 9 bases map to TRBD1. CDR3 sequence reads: CATSAPGTGYETQYF. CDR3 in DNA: TGTGCCACCAGCGCCCCCGGGACAGGGTACGAGACCCAGTACTTC.